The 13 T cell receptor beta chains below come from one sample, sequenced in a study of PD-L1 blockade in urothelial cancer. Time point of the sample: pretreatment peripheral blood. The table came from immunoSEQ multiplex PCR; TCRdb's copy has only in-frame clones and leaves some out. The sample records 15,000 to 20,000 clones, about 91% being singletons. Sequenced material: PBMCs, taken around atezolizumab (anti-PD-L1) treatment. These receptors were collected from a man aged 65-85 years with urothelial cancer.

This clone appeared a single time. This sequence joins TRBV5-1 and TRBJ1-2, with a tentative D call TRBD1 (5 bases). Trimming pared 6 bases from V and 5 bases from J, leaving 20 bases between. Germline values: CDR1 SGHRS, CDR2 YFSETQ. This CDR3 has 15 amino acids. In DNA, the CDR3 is TGCGCCAGCACCCAGGTCTCTGGGGGGTCATATGGCTACACCTTC. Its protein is CASTQVSGGSYGYTF.

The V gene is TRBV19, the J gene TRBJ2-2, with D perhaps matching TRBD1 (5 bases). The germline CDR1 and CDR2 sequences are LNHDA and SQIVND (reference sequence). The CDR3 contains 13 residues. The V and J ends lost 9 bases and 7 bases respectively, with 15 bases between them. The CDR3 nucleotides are TGTGCCAGCCTGAGTAGGGGTGGCGGGGAGCTGTTTTTT. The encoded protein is CASLSRGGGELFF.

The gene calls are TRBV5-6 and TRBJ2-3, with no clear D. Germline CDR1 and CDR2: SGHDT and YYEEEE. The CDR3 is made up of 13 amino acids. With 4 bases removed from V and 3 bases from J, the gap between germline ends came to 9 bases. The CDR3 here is CASSTEKTDTQYF. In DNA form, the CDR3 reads TGTGCCAGCAGCACGGAGAAAACAGATACGCAGTATTTT.

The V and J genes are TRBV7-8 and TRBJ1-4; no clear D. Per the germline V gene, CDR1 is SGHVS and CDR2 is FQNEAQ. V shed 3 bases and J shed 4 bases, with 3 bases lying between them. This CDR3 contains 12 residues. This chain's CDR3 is CASSLYNEKLFF. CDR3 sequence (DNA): TGTGCCAGCAGCTTGTATAATGAAAAACTGTTTTTT. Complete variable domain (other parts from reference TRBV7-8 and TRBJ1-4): GAGVSQSPRYKVAKRGQDVALRCDPISGHVSLFWYQQALGQGPEFLTYFQNEAQLDKSGLPSDRFFAERPEGSVSTLKIQRTQQEDSAVYLCASSLYNEKLFFGSGTQLSVL.

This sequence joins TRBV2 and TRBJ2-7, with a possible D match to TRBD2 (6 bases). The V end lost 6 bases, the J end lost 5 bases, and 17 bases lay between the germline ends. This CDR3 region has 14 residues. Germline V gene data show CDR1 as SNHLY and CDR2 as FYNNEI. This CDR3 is CASRITGENHEQYF. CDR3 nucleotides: TGTGCCAGCAGGATTACGGGGGAAAACCACGAGCAGTACTTC.

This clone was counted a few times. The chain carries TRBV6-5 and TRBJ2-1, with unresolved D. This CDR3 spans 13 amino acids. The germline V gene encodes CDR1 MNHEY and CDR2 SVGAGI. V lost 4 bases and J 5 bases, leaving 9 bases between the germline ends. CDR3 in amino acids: CASSWVQNNEQFF. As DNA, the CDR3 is TGTGCCAGCAGTTGGGTACAGAACAATGAGCAGTTCTTC.

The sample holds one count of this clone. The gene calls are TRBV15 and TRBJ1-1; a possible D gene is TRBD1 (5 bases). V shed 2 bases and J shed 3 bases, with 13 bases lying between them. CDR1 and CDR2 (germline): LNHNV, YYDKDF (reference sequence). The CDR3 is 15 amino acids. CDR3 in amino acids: CATSRRGLGDTEAFF. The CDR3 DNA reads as TGTGCCACCAGCAGAAGGGGTCTTGGGGACACTGAAGCTTTCTTT.

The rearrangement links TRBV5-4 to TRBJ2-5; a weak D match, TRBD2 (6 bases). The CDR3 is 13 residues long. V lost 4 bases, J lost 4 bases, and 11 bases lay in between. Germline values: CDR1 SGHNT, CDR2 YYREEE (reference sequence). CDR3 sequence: CASSRAGGETQYF. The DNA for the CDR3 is TGTGCCAGCAGCCGAGCCGGGGGAGAGACCCAGTACTTC.

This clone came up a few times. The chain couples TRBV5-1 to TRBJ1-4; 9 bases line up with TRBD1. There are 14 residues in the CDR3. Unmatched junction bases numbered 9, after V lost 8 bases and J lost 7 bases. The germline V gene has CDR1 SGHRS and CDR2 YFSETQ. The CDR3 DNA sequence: TGCGCCAGTACCACCGGGACAGGGCTTGAAAAACTGTTTTTT. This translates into CASTTGTGLEKLFF.

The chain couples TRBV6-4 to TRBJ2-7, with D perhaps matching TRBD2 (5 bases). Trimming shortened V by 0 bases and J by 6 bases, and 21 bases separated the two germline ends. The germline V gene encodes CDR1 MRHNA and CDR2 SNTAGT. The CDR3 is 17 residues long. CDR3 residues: CASSDSQTGKGCCEQYF. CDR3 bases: TGTGCCAGCAGTGACTCCCAAACGGGAAAGGGCTGCTGCGAGCAGTACTTC.

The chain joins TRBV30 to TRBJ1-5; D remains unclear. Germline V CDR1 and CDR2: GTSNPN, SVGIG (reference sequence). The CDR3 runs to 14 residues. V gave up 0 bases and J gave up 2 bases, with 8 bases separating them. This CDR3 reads CAWSVGRGNQPQHF. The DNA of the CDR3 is TGTGCCTGGAGTGTAGGTCGGGGCAATCAGCCCCAGCATTTT. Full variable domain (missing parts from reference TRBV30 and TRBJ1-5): SQTIHQWPATLVQPVGSPLSLECTVEGTSNPNLYWYRQAAGRGLQLLFYSVGIGQISSEVPQNLSASRPQDRQFILSSKKLLLSDSGFYLCAWSVGRGNQPQHFGDGTRLSIL.

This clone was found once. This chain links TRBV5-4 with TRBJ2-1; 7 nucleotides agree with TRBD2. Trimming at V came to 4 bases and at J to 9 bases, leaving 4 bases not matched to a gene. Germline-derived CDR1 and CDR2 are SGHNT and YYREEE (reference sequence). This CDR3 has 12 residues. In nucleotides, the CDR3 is TGTGCCAGCAGCCTCTCGGGGGGTGAGCAGTTCTTC. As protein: CASSLSGGEQFF.

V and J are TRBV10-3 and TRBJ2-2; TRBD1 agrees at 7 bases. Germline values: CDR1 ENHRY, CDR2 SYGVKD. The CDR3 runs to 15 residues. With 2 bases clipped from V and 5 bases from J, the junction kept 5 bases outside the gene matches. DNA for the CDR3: TGTGCCATCAGTGAGATAGGCAGGGGGACCGGGGAGCTGTTTTTT. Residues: CAISEIGRGTGELFF.